This T cell receptor beta chain was captured by sequencing in a study of beta chain features in type 1 diabetes. Study in general: Comparable age, gender and cell yields were observed in patients relative to healthy donors.

The sequenced template was cDNA made from the entire isolated RNA. Assay: immunoSEQ multiplex PCR; the TCRdb copy retains only in-frame clones and omits some. This table has roughly 280,000 clones, 20% to 25% appearing once. Each donor gave one heparinised blood draw averaging roughly 100 mL. This CDR3 is built from 14 residues. Trimming shortened V by 1 base and J by 6 bases, and 13 bases separated the two germline ends. Germline values: CDR1 GTSNPN, CDR2 SVGIG (reference sequence). Notes on the study in general: Cells with high TCR expression could be over-represented by cDNA sequencing. Shortening of TCRB CDR3s, moderate but significant, appeared in all four CD4+ subsets of Type 1 diabetes patients. Insertions were fewer and deletions more numerous at VDJ junctions in type 1 diabetes patients.

This clone came up a few times. The antigen remains unidentified. The sequenced sample consisted of naive CD4+ T cells from blood. The chain recombines TRBV30 with TRBJ1-5; D uncertain. This clonotype was obtained from a woman in her 30s with type 1 diabetes. CDR3 DNA sequence: TGTGCCTGGAGTGGGGCAATCCGTGGTCAGCCCCAGCATTTT. Translated: CAWSGAIRGQPQHF.